This entry lists 26 T cell receptor beta chains sequenced from one sample in a study of blood T cell repertoires in COVID-19. Only in-frame clones appear in the TCRdb table, and some are missing; sequencing was by immunoSEQ multiplex PCR. The repertoire holds about 130,000 clones, with 85% to 90% as singletons. Sequencing was done on a sample of peripheral blood. The origin of the receptors is a man of 80 years or more with active or convalescent COVID-19.

The V and J genes are TRBV4-2 and TRBJ2-1; TRBD2 agrees at 8 bases. This CDR3 comprises 15 residues. Germline CDR1 reads LGHNA; CDR2 reads YNFKEQ. The junction had 9 bases not matched to a gene; V was cut back by 4 bases and J by 7 bases. CDR3 sequence (DNA): TGTGCCAGCAGCCGGATAGCGGGATTCGGGAATGAGCAGTTCTTC. It yields the protein CASSRIAGFGNEQFF.

This rearrangement joins TRBV9 to TRBJ2-4; 8 bases fit TRBD1. The CDR3 spans 16 residues. Germline trimming cut 0 bases from V and 3 bases from J; bases unmatched to any gene: 5. Germline CDR1 is SGDLS and CDR2 is YYNGEE. CDR3 protein: CASSVGQGAFKNIQYF. CDR3 nucleotide sequence: TGTGCCAGCAGCGTAGGCCAGGGGGCCTTCAAAAACATTCAGTACTTC.

J is TRBJ1-1 and V is TRBV24-1, with a possible D match to TRBD1 (5 bases). Trimming took 3 bases from V and 5 from J, leaving 9 bases between them. The V gene's germline CDR1 is KGHDR and CDR2 SFDVKD. The length of the CDR3 is 13 residues. CDR3: CATSDRRGTEAFF. In nucleotides, the CDR3 is TGTGCCACCAGTGATCGGAGGGGAACTGAAGCTTTCTTT.

The chain carries TRBV4-3 and TRBJ2-5, with TRBD2 matching over 7 bases. V shed 1 base and J 5 bases; nucleotides not matched to a gene: 13. CDR3 length equals 17 residues. Germline V gene data show CDR1 as LGHNA and CDR2 as YSLEER. The DNA of the CDR3 is TGCGCCAGCAGCCAAGGGAGGGTCGCGGGAGAGGGGGAGACCCAGTACTTC. Encoded protein: CASSQGRVAGEGETQYF.

This chain connects TRBV5-1 to TRBJ2-2, with D maybe TRBD2 (5 bases). The CDR3 contains 15 residues. Germline values: CDR1 SGHRS, CDR2 YFSETQ. The V end lost 0 bases, the J end lost 2 bases, and 8 bases lay between the germline ends. CDR3 residues: CASSLALENTGELFF. The CDR3 coding sequence is TGCGCCAGCAGCTTGGCACTAGAAAACACCGGGGAGCTGTTTTTT.

V gene TRBV4-2 combines with J gene TRBJ2-3; TRBD2 matches at 7 bases. Looked up from germline, CDR1 is LGHNA and CDR2 is YNFKEQ. With V trimmed by 3 bases and J by 11 bases, 14 bases remained unmatched. The CDR3 consists of 15 residues. As DNA, the CDR3 is TGTGCCAGCAGCCAGGGACCGGACGTACCGGGGGGGCAGTATTTT. Protein sequence: CASSQGPDVPGGQYF.

J is TRBJ2-7 and V is TRBV5-1; TRBD2 is a possible D gene (6 bases). The V end was cut by 5 bases, the J end by 7 bases, with 22 bases between. Looked up from germline, CDR1 is SGHRS and CDR2 is YFSETQ. The CDR3 loop spans 15 amino acids. DNA for the CDR3: TGCGCCAGCAGGGGACCGACTAGTACCCGCGAAGAGCAGTACTTC. Protein product: CASRGPTSTREEQYF.

J is TRBJ1-6 and V is TRBV4-3; 7 bases are shared with TRBD1. The CDR3 contains 14 residues. Trimming at V came to 1 base and at J to 10 bases, leaving 4 bases not matched to a gene. Germline-derived CDR1 and CDR2 are LGHNA and YSLEER. CDR3 region: CASSQGQGGSPLHF. The CDR3 DNA reads as TGCGCCAGCAGCCAAGGACAGGGTGGATCACCCCTCCACTTT.

The chain carries TRBV3-1 (or the pseudogene TRBV3-2) and TRBJ2-7; 11 nucleotides line up with TRBD2. V shed 1 base and J 5 bases; nucleotides not matched to a gene: 7. Germline loops: CDR1 LGHDT, CDR2 YNNKEL (reference sequence). CDR3 length: 16 residues. The CDR3 here is CASSQVASSGRHEQYF. The CDR3 DNA is TGTGCCAGCAGCCAAGTTGCGTCTAGCGGGAGGCACGAGCAGTACTTC.

This chain links TRBV30 with TRBJ2-2; D not resolved. V dropped 2 bases and J dropped 1 base, with 5 bases sitting between them. CDR1 is GTSNPN, CDR2 SVGIG, per germline (reference sequence). The CDR3 runs to 13 residues. The CDR3 reads CAWSYRNTGELFF. For the CDR3, the DNA is TGTGCCTGGAGTTACAGGAACACCGGGGAGCTGTTTTTT.

This chain joins TRBV7-2 and TRBJ2-7; 11 positions agree with TRBD2. The germline V gene encodes CDR1 SGHTA and CDR2 FQGNSA. The junction had 5 bases not matched to a gene; V was cut back by 4 bases and J by 3 bases. This CDR3 has 15 amino acids. The CDR3 nucleotides read TGTGCCAGCAGCTCTAGCGGGGGGACCCACTACGAGCAGTACTTC. This sequence encodes CASSSSGGTHYEQYF.

This chain joins TRBV5-1 and TRBJ1-1, with a possible D match to TRBD1 (5 bases). V gave up 3 bases and J gave up 1 base, with 13 bases separating them. This CDR3 has 15 residues. CDR1 is SGHRS and CDR2 is YFSETQ in the germline V gene. The CDR3 coding sequence is TGCGCCAGCAGCTCTGAGCGGGGCTGGAACACTGAAGCTTTCTTT. It codes for CASSSERGWNTEAFF.

J is TRBJ2-5 and V is TRBV28; the match to TRBD2 covers 8 bases. The V segment lost 6 bases and the J segment 3 bases; nucleotides outside the gene matches: 12. Germline CDR1 reads MDHEN; CDR2 reads SYDVKM. This CDR3 is built from 16 residues. The CDR3 is CASRSGGAGVEETQYF. As DNA, the CDR3 is TGTGCCAGCAGATCCGGGGGGGCAGGGGTAGAAGAGACCCAGTACTTC.

The chain links TRBV19 to TRBJ2-3; D is perhaps TRBD2 (5 bases). Germline CDR1 is LNHDA and CDR2 is SQIVND (reference sequence). The CDR3 totals 14 residues. Trimming left V 7 bases short and J 4 bases short, with 15 bases between. DNA of the CDR3: TGTGCCAGTAAGGGAACCTGGCGGGCAGATACGCAGTATTTT. Translating gives CASKGTWRADTQYF.

The V gene is TRBV15, the J gene TRBJ2-2; 7 bases match TRBD2. The trim removed 0 bases at V and 9 bases at J, leaving 19 bases unmatched. Germline V gene data show CDR1 as LNHNV and CDR2 as YYDKDF (reference sequence). The CDR3 is made up of 19 amino acids. For the CDR3, the DNA is TGTGCCACCAGCAGAGATCAAGGAGCTAGCGGAGCGAGGGGAAGGGAGCTGTTTTTT. Translated, it gives CATSRDQGASGARGRELFF.

The chain links TRBV5-1 to TRBJ2-1; 10 nucleotides agree with TRBD2. The V gene end was trimmed by 5 bases and the J gene end by 9 bases; junction bases not matched to a gene: 11. The CDR3 has 15 amino acids. Germline assignment: CDR1 SGHRS and CDR2 YFSETQ. CDR3 residues: CASSSGRSLGSEQFF. CDR3 nucleotide sequence: TGCGCCAGCAGTAGCGGGAGGTCTCTCGGGAGTGAGCAGTTCTTC.

This chain uses TRBV19 with TRBJ2-5; TRBD1 might be the D (6 bases). Trimming took 7 bases from V and 1 from J, leaving 16 bases between them. Germline CDR1 is LNHDA and CDR2 is SQIVND (reference sequence). This CDR3 has 15 amino acids. As DNA, the CDR3 is TGTGCCAGTAAATCGCACAGGGCCGGCCAAGAGACCCAGTACTTC. Translation gives CASKSHRAGQETQYF.

The rearrangement uses TRBV11-3 and TRBJ2-3; 8 bases fit TRBD2. Trimming cost V 5 bases and J 2 bases; bases outside gene matches: 9. CDR1 is SGHNT and CDR2 is YENEEA in the germline V gene. The CDR3 runs to 16 residues. CDR3 DNA sequence: TGTGCCAGCAGCCCGCGGCGGGGGGCGACCACAGATACGCAGTATTTT. This encodes CASSPRRGATTDTQYF.

This clone has only one observation. The chain employs TRBV28 and TRBJ2-7; D remains unclear. CDR3 length: 13 residues. Germline values: CDR1 MDHEN, CDR2 SYDVKM. Trimming stripped 2 bases from V and 1 base from J, with 6 bases between. The CDR3 DNA is TGTGCCAGCAGTTTAGGGCATTCCTACGAGCAGTACTTC. This gives the protein CASSLGHSYEQYF.

The rearrangement uses TRBV27 and TRBJ1-5; the D is unclear. V was shortened by 3 bases and J by 9 bases, with 15 bases between the two germline ends. The CDR3 sequence is 14 residues long. Germline-derived CDR1 and CDR2 are MNHEY and SMNVEV (reference sequence). The CDR3 DNA follows: TGTGCCAGCAGTTTCGGAGGCTCCCTTTCGCCCCAGCATTTT. This sequence encodes CASSFGGSLSPQHF.

V gene TRBV28 combines with J gene TRBJ2-3; 7 nucleotides match TRBD1. Germline assignment: CDR1 MDHEN and CDR2 SYDVKM. Germline trimming cut 5 bases from V and 2 bases from J; bases unmatched to any gene: 7. This CDR3 is built from 15 residues. The CDR3 region has the DNA TGTGCCAGCAGTGCATGGGGACAGCCCACAGATACGCAGTATTTT. This codes for CASSAWGQPTDTQYF.

The gene calls are TRBV21-1 and TRBJ1-5. TRBV21-1 is a recognized pseudogene. The length of the CDR3 is 17 residues. CDR3: CASSSVRGYHSNQPQHF. The CDR3 coding sequence is TGTGCCAGCAGCTCTGTACGGGGATACCATAGCAATCAGCCCCAGCATTTT.

Notes on this clone: Different DNA sequences within this sample yield the same CDR3. The chain combines TRBV27 with TRBJ1-2; the D is unclear. CDR3 length: 14 residues. V was clipped by 3 bases and J by 2 bases, with 10 bases between them. The germline V gene encodes CDR1 MNHEY and CDR2 SMNVEV (reference sequence). The CDR3 protein is CASSLSGANYGYTF. For the CDR3, the DNA is TGTGCCAGCAGTTTGTCCGGAGCCAACTATGGCTACACCTTC.

The V and J genes are TRBV19 and TRBJ2-2, with a possible D match to TRBD2 (6 bases). V was clipped by 5 bases and J by 6 bases, with 7 bases between them. Germline V gene data show CDR1 as LNHDA and CDR2 as SQIVND (reference sequence). The CDR3 has 12 amino acids. CDR3 region: CASSWGAGELFF. The CDR3 DNA reads TGTGCCAGTAGTTGGGGGGCCGGGGAGCTGTTTTTT.

This sequence joins TRBV28 and TRBJ1-4; no firm D call. Trimming left V 7 bases short and J 6 bases short, with 9 bases between. The germline CDR1 and CDR2 sequences are MDHEN and SYDVKM. The CDR3 consists of 12 residues. The CDR3 DNA follows: TGTGCCAGCACGGCACGGGATGAAAAACTGTTTTTT. Translating gives CASTARDEKLFF.

V is TRBV7-2 and J is TRBJ2-5, with a possible D match to TRBD1 (5 bases). CDR1 is SGHTA, CDR2 FQGNSA, per germline. The CDR3 extends over 13 amino acids. V was trimmed by 2 bases and J by 4 bases, leaving 8 bases between them. The CDR3 sequence is CASSLWQGETQYF. The DNA for the CDR3 is TGTGCCAGCAGCTTATGGCAGGGAGAGACCCAGTACTTC.